This T cell receptor beta chain was recovered during a study of T-cell reconstitution after alpha-beta-depleted transplantation in children. This clonotype was observed a handful of times. This CDR3 has 13 amino acids. Germline V gene sequence: CDR1 MNHNS, CDR2 SASEGT. V was shortened by 2 bases and J by 6 bases, with 10 bases between the two germline ends. A library of TCRbeta sequences, prepared with unique molecular identifiers, was generated. TCRdb called the PCR reads again in MiXCR, with one record for every CDR3 protein. The sample carries around 600,000 distinct CDR3 sequences, about 10% recorded once.

The chain couples TRBV6-1 to TRBJ1-2; possible D gene TRBD1, 5 bases. The sequence was collected from a human donor who donated a stem cell graft to a child with acute myeloid leukemia. The input for sequencing was PBMCs from the stem cell graft donor, taken from the stem cell graft. CDR3 residues: CASSESGWNGYTF. CDR3 DNA sequence: TGTGCCAGCAGTGAATCAGGGTGGAATGGCTACACCTTC.